These T cell receptor beta chains were read from a single sample in a study of blood T cell repertoires in COVID-19. The data were produced by immunoSEQ multiplex PCR, yet TCRdb's version contains in-frame clones alone and is incomplete. The sample gives approximately 260,000 clones, 75% to 90% of which show up once; roughly 8.6% is in the top ten. Sequencing used peripheral blood. The receptors were gathered from a human donor in a cohort sampled during active COVID-19. The CDR3 runs from the conserved cysteine through the conserved F or W. D genes are given only for firm matches. Clone size, where shown, is once, few, many, or a class for clones that have expanded.

D	size	V	J	DNA	CDR3
TRBD1	-	TRBV11-3	TRBJ2-6	TGTGCCAGCAGCCGAACAGGGGCTGGGGCCAACGTCCTGACTTTC	CASSRTGAGANVLTF
-	-	TRBV2	TRBJ1-1	TGTGCCAGCAGTGCATCAACAGGGAACACTGAAGCTTTCTTT	CASSASTGNTEAFF
-	-	TRBV18	TRBJ2-7	TGTGCCAGCTCACTCGGACAGTACTCCTACGAGCAGTACTTC	CASSLGQYSYEQYF
-	-	TRBV5-8	TRBJ2-2	TGTGCCAGCAGCTCAGGGTTTTTGGACACCGGGGAGCTGTTTTTT	CASSSGFLDTGELFF
TRBD1	-	TRBV28	TRBJ2-7	TGTGCCAGCAGTCCCCAACAGGGGGCGAATATCTACGAGCAGTACTTC	CASSPQQGANIYEQYF
-	-	TRBV28	TRBJ2-5	TGTGCCAGCAGGAGTCTGGGTGAGACACCCCAAGAGACCCAGTACTTC	CASRSLGETPQETQYF
-	-	TRBV15	TRBJ2-5	TGTGCCACCAGCAGAGACTATCAAGAGACCCAGTACTTC	CATSRDYQETQYF
TRBD1	-	TRBV29-1	TRBJ1-1	TGCAGCGTGAGACAGGGACCTAACACTGAAGCTTTCTTT	CSVRQGPNTEAFF
-	-	TRBV5-4	TRBJ2-7	TGTGCCAGCAGCTTGGAACTAGAGCGCGAGCAGTACTTC	CASSLELEREQYF
TRBD1	-	TRBV6-6	TRBJ1-2	TGTGCCAGCAGTCCGGGACAGGGGACATCTCGGATTTATGGCTACACCTTC	CASSPGQGTSRIYGYTF
TRBD1	once	TRBV10-3	TRBJ1-6	TGTGCCATCAATCAGGGGGCATATTCACCCCTCCACTTT	CAINQGAYSPLHF
TRBD1	-	TRBV3-1/TRBV3-2	TRBJ2-5	TGTGCCAGCAGCCAAGGGACAGGCCGATTCCAAGAGACCCAGTACTTC	CASSQGTGRFQETQYF
TRBD2	-	TRBV2	TRBJ2-7	TGTGCCAGCAGTGATGTTCCTGGCGGGAGGTTCTACGAGCAGTACTTC	CASSDVPGGRFYEQYF
TRBD2	once	TRBV6-5	TRBJ2-3	TGTGCCAGCAGTTACGGCGGGGGGCCCACAGATACGCAGTATTTT	CASSYGGGPTDTQYF
-	-	TRBV5-5	TRBJ1-2	TGTGCCAGCAGCTTGGTTGGGGCAGGGCCGAACTATGGCTACACCTTC	CASSLVGAGPNYGYTF
TRBD1	-	TRBV5-1	TRBJ2-7	TGCGCCAGCAGCACCACAGGGGGTGAATTCGAGCAGTACTTC	CASSTTGGEFEQYF
-	once	TRBV4-3	TRBJ1-3	TGCGCCAGCAGCCAAGACTGGGAGTCCGGAAACACCATATATTTT	CASSQDWESGNTIYF
-	-	TRBV12-3/TRBV12-4	TRBJ2-7	TGTGCCAGCGCTACCCGGAGATTAGGCGAGCAGTACTTC	CASATRRLGEQYF
-	-	TRBV3-1/TRBV3-2	TRBJ1-1	TGTGCCAGCAGCCAGGGGGCGGGCACTGAAGCTTTCTTT	CASSQGAGTEAFF
-	-	TRBV28	TRBJ2-3	TGTGCCAGCAGTTTGGGCCCTTACACAGATACGCAGTATTTT	CASSLGPYTDTQYF
TRBD1	few	TRBV24-1	TRBJ2-7	TGTGCCACCAGTGAGGGGGACAGGTCCTACGAGCAGTACTTC	CATSEGDRSYEQYF
TRBD1	-	TRBV5-4	TRBJ1-5	TGTGCCAGCAGCTCGGGGACAGACCATCAGCCCCAGCATTTT	CASSSGTDHQPQHF
TRBD1	few	TRBV11-2	TRBJ1-5	TGTGCCAGCAGCCCACAGGGGGCCCAGCCCCAGCATTTT	CASSPQGAQPQHF
TRBD1	-	TRBV19	TRBJ2-2	TGTGCCAGCGGACAGGGGGCGGGGACCGGGGAGCTGTTTTTT	CASGQGAGTGELFF
TRBD2	-	TRBV5-1	TRBJ2-1	TGCGCCAGCAGCCCCCGGCGGGGGGTCTACAATGAGCAGTTCTTC	CASSPRRGVYNEQFF
TRBD1	-	TRBV6-5	TRBJ1-5	TGTGCCAGCATCAAAGGACAGGGCGGGAATCAGCCCCAGCATTTT	CASIKGQGGNQPQHF
-	few	TRBV29-1	TRBJ1-2	TGCAGCGTTGCGGCCGGACAGAGCGGTTATGGCTACACCTTC	CSVAAGQSGYGYTF
-	-	TRBV7-8	TRBJ2-6	TGTGCCAGCAGCCCGGGACCGGGTAGGGACAAAACTGGGGCCAACGTCCTGACTTTC	CASSPGPGRDKTGANVLTF
-	-	TRBV5-6	TRBJ2-5	TGTGCCAGCAGCCGCGACAGGCGGGAGACCCAGTACTTC	CASSRDRRETQYF
-	few	TRBV23-1	TRBJ2-5	TGCGCCAGCAGTCAATCGATAAGGGGGAAGGCCCAAGAGACCCAGTACTTC	CASSQSIRGKAQETQYF
-	-	TRBV7-6	TRBJ1-5	TGTGCCAGCAGCTTACCGGGGAATCAGCCCCAGCATTTT	CASSLPGNQPQHF
TRBD1	-	TRBV6-1	TRBJ2-7	TGTGCCAGCAGTGCAGGGGGCCGGGAGCGAGCCTACGAGCAGTACTTC	CASSAGGRERAYEQYF
-	-	TRBV5-1	TRBJ2-7	TGCGCCAGCAGCCTTACAGGGCTCCCTTACGAGCAGTACTTC	CASSLTGLPYEQYF
-	-	TRBV18	TRBJ2-5	TGTGCCAGCTCAAGGATTAGCGGAGACGTCCGCGAGACCCAGTACTTC	CASSRISGDVRETQYF
-	-	TRBV28	TRBJ1-1	TGTGCCAGCAGCACCGCCAGGGTTTTGAACACTGAAGCTTTCTTT	CASSTARVLNTEAFF
-	-	TRBV6-5	TRBJ1-1	TGTGCCAGCAGTCTTGGGACTGGAACTGAAGCTTTCTTT	CASSLGTGTEAFF
TRBD1	-	TRBV10-1	TRBJ2-7	TGCGCCAGCAGTGAAGAGGGGGCCTCCTACGAGCAGTACTTC	CASSEEGASYEQYF
TRBD2	few	TRBV28	TRBJ2-4	TGTGCCAGCATGCCTAGCGGGGGGTTAAAAAACATTCAGTACTTC	CASMPSGGLKNIQYF
TRBD2	-	TRBV24-1	TRBJ2-1	TGTGCCACCGCCGCGGGGGGGAGTAGCGGGAAGGAGAATGAGCAGTTCTTC	CATAAGGSSGKENEQFF
-	-	TRBV5-6	TRBJ2-4	TGTGCCAGCAGCCACCAGGAGGTGAAAAACATTCAGTACTTC	CASSHQEVKNIQYF
-	-	TRBV25-1	TRBJ2-7	TGTGCCAGCAGTGAATCTAAGGGAGCGAGGGAGCAGTACTTC	CASSESKGAREQYF
TRBD1	-	TRBV2	TRBJ2-2	TGTGCCAGCAGAGAACAGGGGTCGGACACCGGGGAGCTGTTTTTT	CASREQGSDTGELFF
-	-	TRBV6-6	TRBJ2-7	TGTGCCAGCAGTTACAATCAAGGGGGGGGGCACGAGCAGTACTTC	CASSYNQGGGHEQYF
-	few	TRBV4-1	TRBJ1-4	TGCGCCAGCAGCCAAGATCCCGGGTGGGATGAAAAACTGTTTTTT	CASSQDPGWDEKLFF
TRBD1	-	TRBV13	TRBJ2-5	TGTGCCAGCAGCTTAACCCTGGACAGGTCAGAGACCCAGTACTTC	CASSLTLDRSETQYF
-	-	TRBV11-1	TRBJ2-7	TGTGCCAGCAGCTTAGAGGTGGCAGGGGGGTACGAGCAGTACTTC	CASSLEVAGGYEQYF
-	few	TRBV5-5	TRBJ1-1	TGTGCCAGCAGCCCGACAGGGAACACTGAAGCTTTCTTT	CASSPTGNTEAFF
TRBD1	-	TRBV7-9	TRBJ1-5	TGTGCCAGCAGCGGGACAGTTGAGAATCAGCCCCAGCATTTT	CASSGTVENQPQHF
-	-	TRBV7-2	TRBJ2-2	TGTGCCAGCAGCTTAGGTGGGGGGACCAACACCGGGGAGCTGTTTTTT	CASSLGGGTNTGELFF
-	-	TRBV6-5	TRBJ1-2	TGTGCCAGCCCCGGCGGGGGGGCTAACTATGGCTACACCTTC	CASPGGGANYGYTF
-	many	TRBV24-1	TRBJ1-5	TGTGCCACCAGTGACTCAAGGGGTTTGCCCCAGCATTTT	CATSDSRGLPQHF
-	-	TRBV12-2	TRBJ1-5	TGTGCAAGTCGCTTAGCCCAGGGACAGGCGGATCAGCCCCAGCATTTT	CASRLAQGQADQPQHF